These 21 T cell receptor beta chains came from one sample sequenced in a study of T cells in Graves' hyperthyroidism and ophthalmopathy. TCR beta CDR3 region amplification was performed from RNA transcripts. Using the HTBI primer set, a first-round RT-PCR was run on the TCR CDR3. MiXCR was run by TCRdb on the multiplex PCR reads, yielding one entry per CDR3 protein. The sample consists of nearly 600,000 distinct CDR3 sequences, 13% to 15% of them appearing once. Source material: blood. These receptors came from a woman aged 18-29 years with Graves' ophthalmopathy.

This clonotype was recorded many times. Here the CDR3 DNA reads TGTGCCAGCAGTTCTCGCAGGGACTATGGCTACACCTTC. This translates into CASSSRRDYGYTF. The chain uses TRBV28 and TRBJ1-2; a weak D match, TRBD1 (5 bases). The CDR3 consists of 13 residues. V was cut by 4 bases and J by 3 bases, with 9 bases left in between. Looked up from germline, CDR1 is MDHEN and CDR2 is SYDVKM.

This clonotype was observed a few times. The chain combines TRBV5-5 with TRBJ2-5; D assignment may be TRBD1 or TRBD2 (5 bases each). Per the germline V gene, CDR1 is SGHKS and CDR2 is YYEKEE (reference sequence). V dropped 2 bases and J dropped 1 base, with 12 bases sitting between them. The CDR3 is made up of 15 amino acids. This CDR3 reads CASSFISGGQETQYF. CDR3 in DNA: TGTGCCAGCAGCTTTATATCTGGGGGCCAAGAGACCCAGTACTTC.

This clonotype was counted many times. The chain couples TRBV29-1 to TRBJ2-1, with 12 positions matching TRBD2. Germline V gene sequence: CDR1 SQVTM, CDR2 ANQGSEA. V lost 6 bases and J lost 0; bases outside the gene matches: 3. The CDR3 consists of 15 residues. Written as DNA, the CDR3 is TGCAGCGTCGTGACTAGCGGGAGCTCCTACAATGAGCAGTTCTTC. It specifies CSVVTSGSSYNEQFF.

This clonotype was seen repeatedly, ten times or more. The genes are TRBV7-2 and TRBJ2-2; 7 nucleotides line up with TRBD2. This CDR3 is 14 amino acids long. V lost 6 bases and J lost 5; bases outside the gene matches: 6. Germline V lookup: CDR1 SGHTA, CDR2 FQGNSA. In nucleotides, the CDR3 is TGTGCCAGCAGACGGGACGGGGGGACCGGGGAGCTGTTTTTT. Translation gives CASRRDGGTGELFF.

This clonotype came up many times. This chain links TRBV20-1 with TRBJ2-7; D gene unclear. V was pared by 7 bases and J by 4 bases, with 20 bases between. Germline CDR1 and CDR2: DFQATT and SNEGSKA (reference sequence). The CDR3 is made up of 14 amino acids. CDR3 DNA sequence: TGCAGTGTCCCAAGGTACGGAGAGACATACGAGCAGTACTTC. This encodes CSVPRYGETYEQYF.

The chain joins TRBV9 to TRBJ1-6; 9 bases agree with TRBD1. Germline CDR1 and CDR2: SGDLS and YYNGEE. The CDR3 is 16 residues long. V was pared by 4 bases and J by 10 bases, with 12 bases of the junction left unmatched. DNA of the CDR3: TGTGCCAGCAGCTCCCGGACAGGGGTACGGGAATCACCCCTCCACTTT. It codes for CASSSRTGVRESPLHF.

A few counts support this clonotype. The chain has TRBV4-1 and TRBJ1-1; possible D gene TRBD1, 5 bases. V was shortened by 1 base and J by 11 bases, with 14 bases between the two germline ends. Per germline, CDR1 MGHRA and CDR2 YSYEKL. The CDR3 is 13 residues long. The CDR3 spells CASSQVGTGEAFF. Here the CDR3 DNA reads TGCGCCAGCAGCCAAGTAGGAACGGGGGAGGCTTTCTTT.

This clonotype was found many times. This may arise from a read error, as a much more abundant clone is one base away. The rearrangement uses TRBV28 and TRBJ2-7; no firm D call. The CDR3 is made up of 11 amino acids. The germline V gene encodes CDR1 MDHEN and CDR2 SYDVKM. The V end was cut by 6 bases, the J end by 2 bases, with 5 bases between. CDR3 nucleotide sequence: TGTGCCAGCAGCCAACCCTACGAGCAGTACTTC. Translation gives CASSQPYEQYF.

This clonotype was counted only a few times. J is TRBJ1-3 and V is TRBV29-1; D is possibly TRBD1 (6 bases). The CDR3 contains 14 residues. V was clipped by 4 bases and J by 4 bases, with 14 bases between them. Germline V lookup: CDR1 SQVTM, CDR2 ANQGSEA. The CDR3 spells CSVATGTFGNTIYF. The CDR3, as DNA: TGCAGCGTTGCAACAGGGACGTTCGGAAACACCATATATTTT.

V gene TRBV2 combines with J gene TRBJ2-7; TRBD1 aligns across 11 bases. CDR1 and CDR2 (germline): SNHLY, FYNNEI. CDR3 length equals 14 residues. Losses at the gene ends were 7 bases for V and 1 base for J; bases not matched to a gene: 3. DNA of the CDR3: TGTGCCAGCACCGGACAGGGGGCGTCCTACGAGCAGTACTTC. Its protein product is CASTGQGASYEQYF.

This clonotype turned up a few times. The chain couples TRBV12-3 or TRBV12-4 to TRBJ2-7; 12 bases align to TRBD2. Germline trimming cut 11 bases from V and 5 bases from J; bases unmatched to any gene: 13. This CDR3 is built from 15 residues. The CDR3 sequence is CAVTSGSSRIHEQYF. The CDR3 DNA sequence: TGTGCCGTGACTAGCGGGAGTAGTCGGATCCACGAGCAGTACTTC.

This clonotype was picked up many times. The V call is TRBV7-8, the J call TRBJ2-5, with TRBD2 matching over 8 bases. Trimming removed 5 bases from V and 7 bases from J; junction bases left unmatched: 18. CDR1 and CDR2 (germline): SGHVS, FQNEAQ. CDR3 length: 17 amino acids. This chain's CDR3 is CASSPAGGSGALGTQYF. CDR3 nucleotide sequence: TGTGCCAGCAGCCCCGCCGGTGGTAGCGGGGCCTTGGGGACCCAGTACTTC.

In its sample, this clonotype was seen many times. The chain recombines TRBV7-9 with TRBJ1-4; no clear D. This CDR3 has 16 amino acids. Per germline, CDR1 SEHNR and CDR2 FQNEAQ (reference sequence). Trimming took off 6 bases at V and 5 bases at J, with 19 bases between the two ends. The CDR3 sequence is CASSPRSALGNEKLFF. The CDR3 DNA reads TGTGCCAGCAGTCCTAGATCGGCACTGGGGAATGAAAAACTGTTTTTT.

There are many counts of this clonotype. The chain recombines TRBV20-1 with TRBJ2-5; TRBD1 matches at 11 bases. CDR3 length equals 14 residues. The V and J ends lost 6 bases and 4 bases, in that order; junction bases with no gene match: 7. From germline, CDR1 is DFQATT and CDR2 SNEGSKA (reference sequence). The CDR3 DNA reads TGCAGTGCAGGAGGACAGGGGGCGAGAGAGACCCAGTACTTC. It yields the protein CSAGGQGARETQYF.

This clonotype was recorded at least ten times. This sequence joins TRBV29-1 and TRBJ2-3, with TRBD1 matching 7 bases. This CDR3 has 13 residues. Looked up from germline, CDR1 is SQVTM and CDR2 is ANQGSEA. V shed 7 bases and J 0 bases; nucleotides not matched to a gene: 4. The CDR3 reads CSEGGTSTDTQYF. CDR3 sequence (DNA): TGCAGCGAAGGGGGCACAAGCACAGATACGCAGTATTTT.

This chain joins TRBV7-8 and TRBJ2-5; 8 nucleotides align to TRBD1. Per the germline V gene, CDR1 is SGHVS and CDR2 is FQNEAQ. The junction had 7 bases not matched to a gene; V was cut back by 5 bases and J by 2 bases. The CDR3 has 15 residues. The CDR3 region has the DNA TGTGCCAGCAGCCACGGGCGGACAGGGCAAGAGACCCAGTACTTC. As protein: CASSHGRTGQETQYF.

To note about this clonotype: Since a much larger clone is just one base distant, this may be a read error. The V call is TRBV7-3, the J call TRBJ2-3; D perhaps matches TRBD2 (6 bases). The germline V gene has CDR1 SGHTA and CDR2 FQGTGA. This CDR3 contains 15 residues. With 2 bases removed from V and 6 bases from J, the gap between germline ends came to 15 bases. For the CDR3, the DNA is TGTGCCAGCAGCTTAGCCGCGGGATATGGGGATACGCAGTATTTT. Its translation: CASSLAAGYGDTQYF.

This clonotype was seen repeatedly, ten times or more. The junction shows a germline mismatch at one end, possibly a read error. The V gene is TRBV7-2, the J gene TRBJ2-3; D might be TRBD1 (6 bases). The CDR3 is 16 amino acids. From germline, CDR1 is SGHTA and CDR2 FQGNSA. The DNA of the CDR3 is TGTGCCAGCAGCTTGTTTCAGGACAGTCGCACAGATATGCAGTATTTT. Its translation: CASSLFQDSRTDMQYF.

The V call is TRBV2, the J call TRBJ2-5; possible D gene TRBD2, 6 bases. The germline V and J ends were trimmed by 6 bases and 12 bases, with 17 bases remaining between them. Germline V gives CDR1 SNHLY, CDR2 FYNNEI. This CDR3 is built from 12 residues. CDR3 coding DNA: TGTGCCAGCAGCGACGGGGGACCGCGGAAGTACTTC. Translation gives CASSDGGPRKYF. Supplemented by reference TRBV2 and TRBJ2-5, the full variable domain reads EPEVTQTPSHQVTQMGQEVILRCVPISNHLYFYWYRQILGQKVEFLVSFYNNEISEKSEIFDDQFSVERPDGSNFTLKIRSTKLEDSAMYFCASSDGGPRKYFGPGTRLLVL.

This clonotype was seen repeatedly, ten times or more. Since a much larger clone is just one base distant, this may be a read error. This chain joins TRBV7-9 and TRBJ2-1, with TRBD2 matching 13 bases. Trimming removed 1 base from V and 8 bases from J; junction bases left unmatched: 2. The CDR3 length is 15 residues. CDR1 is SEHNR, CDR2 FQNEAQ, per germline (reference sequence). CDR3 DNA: TGTGCCAGCAGCTTAGGGACTAGCGGGAGCGATGAGCAGTTCTTC. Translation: CASSLGTSGSDEQFF.

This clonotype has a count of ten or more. CDR3 protein: CASSYSGSLEQYF. CDR3 DNA: TGTGCCAGCAGTTACAGCGGGAGTCTCGAGCAGTACTTC. This sequence joins TRBV6-1 and TRBJ2-7, with 8 bases aligning to TRBD2. Germline lookup yields CDR1 MNHNS and CDR2 SASEGT. V shed 5 bases and J 6 bases; nucleotides not matched to a gene: 6. This CDR3 is 13 amino acids long.